This TCR beta chain is from a study of cytomegalovirus exposure and HLA in healthy donors. Primers: 60 Vbeta forward and 13 Jbeta reverse. Only in-frame clones appear in the TCRdb table, and some are missing; sequencing was by immunoSEQ multiplex PCR. Of 150,000 to 200,000 clones in the sample, 78% are singletons; the top ten hold 2.9%. Germline V gene data show CDR1 as LNHDA and CDR2 as SQIVND (reference sequence). The length of the CDR3 is 15 residues. The J segment lost 3 bases and the V segment lost 5 bases, leaving 9 bases of the junction unmatched. This receptor was taken from a female donor in good health and CMV-seronegative. Material: PBMCs. The rearrangement uses TRBV19 and TRBJ2-7, with 8 bases aligning to TRBD1. Here the CDR3 DNA reads TGTGCCAGTAGTGACACCGGGACAGGAGGCTACGAGCAGTACTTC. Protein sequence: CASSDTGTGGYEQYF.